Below, one T cell receptor (beta chain) is given with its context. The antigen is unknown. Clones were read by immunoSEQ multiplex PCR, and TCRdb kept only the in-frame ones, dropping some. This table holds about 350,000 clones, around 84% found once. The data belong to a study of Ad26.COV2.S vaccination and SARS-CoV-2 variants. Study outcomes and limitations: The analyses of TCR breadth and depth may have understated the size of total T cell responses.

As for treatment: roughly 19 received Ad26.COV2.S at low or high dose, single or two shots; five or six received placebo; per-sample allocation not given. Sampling took place 63 days after the first vaccine or placebo injection. Donor was an adult aged 18-55 years in Boston. The sequencing used peripheral blood, collected in a trial of Ad26.COV2.S vaccine versus placebo. This receptor was obtained from a person between 18 and 59 years old who received the Ad26.COV2.S COVID-19 vaccine or a placebo.

This CDR3 is CASRRAWGAYEQYF. The CDR3 DNA is TGCGCCAGCAGGCGAGCCTGGGGCGCATACGAGCAGTACTTC. This chain joins TRBV5-1 and TRBJ2-7, with D tentatively TRBD1 (5 bases). Germline assignment: CDR1 SGHRS and CDR2 YFSETQ. CDR3 length: 14 residues. V lost 5 bases, J lost 4 bases, and 16 bases lay in between.